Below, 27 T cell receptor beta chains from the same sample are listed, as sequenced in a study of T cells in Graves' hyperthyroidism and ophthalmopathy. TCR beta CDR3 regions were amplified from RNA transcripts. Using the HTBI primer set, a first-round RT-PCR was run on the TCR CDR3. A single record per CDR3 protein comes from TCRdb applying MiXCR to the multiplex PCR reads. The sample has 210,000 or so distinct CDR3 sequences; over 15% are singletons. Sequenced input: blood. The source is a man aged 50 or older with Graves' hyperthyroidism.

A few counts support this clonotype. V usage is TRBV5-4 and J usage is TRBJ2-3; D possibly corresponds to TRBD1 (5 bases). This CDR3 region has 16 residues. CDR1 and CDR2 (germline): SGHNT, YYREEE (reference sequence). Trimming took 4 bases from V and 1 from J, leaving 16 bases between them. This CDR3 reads CASSPKLTQGTDTQYF. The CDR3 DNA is TGTGCCAGCAGCCCTAAGTTGACACAGGGCACAGATACGCAGTATTTT.

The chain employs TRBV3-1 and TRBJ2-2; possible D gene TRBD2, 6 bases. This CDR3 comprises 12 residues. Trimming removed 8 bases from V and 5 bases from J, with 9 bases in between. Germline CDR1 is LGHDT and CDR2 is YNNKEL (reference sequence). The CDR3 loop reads CASQAGTGELFF. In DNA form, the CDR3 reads TGTGCCAGCCAGGCGGGGACCGGGGAGCTGTTTTTT.

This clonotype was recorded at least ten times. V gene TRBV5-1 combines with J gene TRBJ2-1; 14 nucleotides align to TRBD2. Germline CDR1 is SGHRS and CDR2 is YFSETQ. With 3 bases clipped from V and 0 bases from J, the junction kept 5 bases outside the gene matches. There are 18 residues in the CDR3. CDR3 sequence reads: CASSSGLAGVGSYNEQFF. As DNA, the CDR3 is TGCGCCAGCAGCTCGGGACTAGCGGGAGTGGGCTCCTACAATGAGCAGTTCTTC.

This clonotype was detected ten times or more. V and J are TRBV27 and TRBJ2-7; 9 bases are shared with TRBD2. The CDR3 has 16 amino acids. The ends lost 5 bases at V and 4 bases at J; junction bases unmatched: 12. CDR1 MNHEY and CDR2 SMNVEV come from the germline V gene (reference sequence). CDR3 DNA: TGTGCCAGCAGTAACTTTCGCGGTAGCGGGAGTTACGAGCAGTACTTC. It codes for CASSNFRGSGSYEQYF.

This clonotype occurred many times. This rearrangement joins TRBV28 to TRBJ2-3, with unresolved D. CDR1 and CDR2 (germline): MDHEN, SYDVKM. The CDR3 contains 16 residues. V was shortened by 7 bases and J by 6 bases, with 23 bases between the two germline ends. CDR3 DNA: TGTGCCAGCAAGGGTTACGAGAGGACGTCCGGTGATACGCAGTATTTT. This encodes CASKGYERTSGDTQYF.

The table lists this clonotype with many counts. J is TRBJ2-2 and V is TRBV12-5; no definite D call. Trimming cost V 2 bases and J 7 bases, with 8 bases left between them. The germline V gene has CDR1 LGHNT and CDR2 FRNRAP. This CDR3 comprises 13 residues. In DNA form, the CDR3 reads TGTGCTAGTGGTTTGCCCCCGAACGGGGAGCTGTTTTTT. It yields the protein CASGLPPNGELFF.

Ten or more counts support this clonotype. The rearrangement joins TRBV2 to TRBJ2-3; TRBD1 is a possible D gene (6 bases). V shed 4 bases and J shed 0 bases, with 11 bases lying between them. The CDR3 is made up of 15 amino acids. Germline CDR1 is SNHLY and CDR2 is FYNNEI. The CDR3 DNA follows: TGTGCCAGCAGTGGGGGGCTACCTAGCACAGATACGCAGTATTTT. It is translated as CASSGGLPSTDTQYF.

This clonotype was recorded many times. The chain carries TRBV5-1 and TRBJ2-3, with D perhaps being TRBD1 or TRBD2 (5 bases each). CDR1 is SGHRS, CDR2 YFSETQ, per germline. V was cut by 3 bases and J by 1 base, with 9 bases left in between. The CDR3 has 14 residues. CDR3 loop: CASSSGRRTDTQYF. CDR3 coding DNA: TGCGCCAGCAGCTCGGGACGACGCACAGATACGCAGTATTTT.

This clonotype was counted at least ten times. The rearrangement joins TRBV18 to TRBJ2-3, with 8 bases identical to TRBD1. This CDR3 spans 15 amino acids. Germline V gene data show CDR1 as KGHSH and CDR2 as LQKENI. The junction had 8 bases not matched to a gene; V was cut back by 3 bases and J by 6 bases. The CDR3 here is CASSPVDRAMDTQYF. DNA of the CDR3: TGTGCCAGCTCACCGGTGGACAGGGCTATGGATACGCAGTATTTT.

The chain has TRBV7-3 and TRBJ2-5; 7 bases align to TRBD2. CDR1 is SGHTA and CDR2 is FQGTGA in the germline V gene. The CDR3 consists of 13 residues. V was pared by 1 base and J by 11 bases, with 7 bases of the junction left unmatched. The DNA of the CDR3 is TGTGCCAGCAGCTTAAATACGGGAGGACTACAGTACTTC. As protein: CASSLNTGGLQYF.

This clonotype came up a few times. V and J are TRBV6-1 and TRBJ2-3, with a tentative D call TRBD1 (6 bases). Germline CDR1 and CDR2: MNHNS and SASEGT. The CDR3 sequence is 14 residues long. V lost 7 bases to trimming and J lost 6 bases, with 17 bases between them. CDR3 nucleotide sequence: TGTGCCAGCAACTTAGGGGGTAACCACGATACGCAGTATTTT. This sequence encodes CASNLGGNHDTQYF.

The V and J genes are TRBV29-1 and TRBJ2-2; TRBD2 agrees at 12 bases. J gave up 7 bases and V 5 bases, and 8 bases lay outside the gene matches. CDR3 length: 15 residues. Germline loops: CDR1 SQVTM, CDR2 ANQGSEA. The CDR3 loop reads CSVTGLAGRDGELFF. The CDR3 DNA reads TGCAGCGTTACCGGACTAGCGGGAAGAGACGGGGAGCTGTTTTTT.

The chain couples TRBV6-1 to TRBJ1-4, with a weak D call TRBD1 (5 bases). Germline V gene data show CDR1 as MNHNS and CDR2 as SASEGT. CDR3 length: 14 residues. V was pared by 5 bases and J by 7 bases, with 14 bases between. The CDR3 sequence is CASSSRDGGEKLFF. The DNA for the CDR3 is TGTGCCAGCAGTTCCCGGGATGGGGGTGAAAAACTGTTTTTT.

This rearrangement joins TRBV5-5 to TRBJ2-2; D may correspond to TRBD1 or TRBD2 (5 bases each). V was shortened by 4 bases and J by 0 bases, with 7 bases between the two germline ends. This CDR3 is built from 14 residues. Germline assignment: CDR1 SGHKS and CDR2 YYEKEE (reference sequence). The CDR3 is CASSRGANTGELFF. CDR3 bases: TGTGCCAGCAGCAGGGGAGCGAACACCGGGGAGCTGTTTTTT.

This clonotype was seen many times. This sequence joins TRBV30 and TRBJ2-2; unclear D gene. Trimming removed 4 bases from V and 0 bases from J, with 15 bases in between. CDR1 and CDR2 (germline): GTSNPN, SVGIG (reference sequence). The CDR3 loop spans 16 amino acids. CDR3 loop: CAWTKFVIANTGELFF. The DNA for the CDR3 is TGTGCCTGGACCAAATTCGTCATCGCGAACACCGGGGAGCTGTTTTTT.

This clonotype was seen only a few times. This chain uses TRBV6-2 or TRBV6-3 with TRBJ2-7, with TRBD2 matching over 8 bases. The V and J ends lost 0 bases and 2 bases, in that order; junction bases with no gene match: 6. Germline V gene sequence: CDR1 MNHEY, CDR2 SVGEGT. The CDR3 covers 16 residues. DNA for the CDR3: TGTGCCAGCAGTTACTCGGAGCGGGAGCTTCCCTACGAGCAGTACTTC. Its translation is CASSYSERELPYEQYF.

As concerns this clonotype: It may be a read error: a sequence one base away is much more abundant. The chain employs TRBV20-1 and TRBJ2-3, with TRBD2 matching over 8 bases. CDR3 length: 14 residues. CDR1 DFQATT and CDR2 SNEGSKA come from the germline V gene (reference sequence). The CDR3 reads CSAPAGDGSDTQCF. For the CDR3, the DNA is TGCAGTGCCCCAGCGGGAGACGGCTCAGATACGCAGTGTTTT.

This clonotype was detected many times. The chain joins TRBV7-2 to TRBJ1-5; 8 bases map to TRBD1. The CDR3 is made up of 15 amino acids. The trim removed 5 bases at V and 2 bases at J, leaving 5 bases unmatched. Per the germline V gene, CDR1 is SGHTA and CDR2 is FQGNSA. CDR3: CASSAQGAGNQPQHF. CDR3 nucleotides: TGTGCCAGCAGCGCGCAGGGGGCAGGCAATCAGCCCCAGCATTTT.

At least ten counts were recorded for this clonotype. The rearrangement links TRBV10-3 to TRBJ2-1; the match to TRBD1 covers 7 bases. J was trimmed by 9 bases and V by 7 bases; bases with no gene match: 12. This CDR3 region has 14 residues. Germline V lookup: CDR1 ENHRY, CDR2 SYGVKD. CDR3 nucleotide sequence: TGTGCCATCACCCGGAGTAAAGGGGGCAGTGAGCAGTTCTTC. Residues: CAITRSKGGSEQFF.

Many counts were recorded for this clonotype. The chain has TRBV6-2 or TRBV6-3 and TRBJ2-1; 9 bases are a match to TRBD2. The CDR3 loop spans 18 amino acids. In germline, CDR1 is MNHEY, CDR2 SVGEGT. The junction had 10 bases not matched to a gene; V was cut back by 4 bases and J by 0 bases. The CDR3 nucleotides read TGTGCCAGCAGTTGGCGACTAGCGGAGCCACACTCCTACAATGAGCAGTTCTTC. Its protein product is CASSWRLAEPHSYNEQFF.

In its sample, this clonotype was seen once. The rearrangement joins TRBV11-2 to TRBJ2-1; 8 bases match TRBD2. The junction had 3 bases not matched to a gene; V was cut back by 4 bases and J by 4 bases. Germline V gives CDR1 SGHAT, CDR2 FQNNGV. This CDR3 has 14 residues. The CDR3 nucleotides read TGTGCCAGCAGCTATAGCGGGAAATACAATGAGCAGTTCTTC. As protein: CASSYSGKYNEQFF. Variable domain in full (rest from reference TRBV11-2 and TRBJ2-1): EAGVAQSPRYKIIEKRQSVAFWCNPISGHATLYWYQQILGQGPKLLIQFQNNGVVDDSQLPKDRFSAERLKGVDSTLKIQPAKLEDSAVYLCASSYSGKYNEQFFGPGTRLTVL.

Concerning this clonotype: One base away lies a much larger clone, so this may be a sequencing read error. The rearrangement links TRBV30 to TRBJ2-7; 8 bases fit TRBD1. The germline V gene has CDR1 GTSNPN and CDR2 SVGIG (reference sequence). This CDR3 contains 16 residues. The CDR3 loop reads CTWKGPGRGRYYEQYF. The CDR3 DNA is TGTACCTGGAAGGGTCCCGGCAGGGGGCGATATTACGAGCAGTACTTC.

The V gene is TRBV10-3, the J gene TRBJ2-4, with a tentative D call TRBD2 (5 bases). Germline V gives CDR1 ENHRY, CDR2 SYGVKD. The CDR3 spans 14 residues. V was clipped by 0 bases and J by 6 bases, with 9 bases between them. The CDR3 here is CAISESTSLNIQYF. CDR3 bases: TGTGCCATCAGTGAGTCTACTAGTCTAAACATTCAGTACTTC.

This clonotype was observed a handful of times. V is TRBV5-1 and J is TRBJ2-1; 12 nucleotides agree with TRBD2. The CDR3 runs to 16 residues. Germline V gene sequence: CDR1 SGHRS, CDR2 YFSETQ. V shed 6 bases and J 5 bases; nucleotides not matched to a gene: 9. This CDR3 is CASTIGTSGSHNEQFF. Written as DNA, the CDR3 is TGCGCCAGCACCATAGGGACTAGCGGGTCACACAATGAGCAGTTCTTC.

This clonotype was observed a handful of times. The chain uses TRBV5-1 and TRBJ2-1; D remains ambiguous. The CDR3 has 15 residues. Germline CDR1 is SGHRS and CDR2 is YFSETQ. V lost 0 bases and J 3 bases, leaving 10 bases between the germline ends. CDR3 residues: CASSLVSPIYNEQFF. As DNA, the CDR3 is TGCGCCAGCAGCTTGGTTAGTCCCATCTACAATGAGCAGTTCTTC.

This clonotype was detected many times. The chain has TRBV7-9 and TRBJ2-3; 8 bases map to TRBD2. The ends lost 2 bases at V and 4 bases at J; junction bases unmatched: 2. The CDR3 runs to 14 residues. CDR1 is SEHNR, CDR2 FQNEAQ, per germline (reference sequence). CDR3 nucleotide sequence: TGTGCCAGCAGCTTACCAGCGGGAGCAGATACGCAGTATTTT. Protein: CASSLPAGADTQYF.

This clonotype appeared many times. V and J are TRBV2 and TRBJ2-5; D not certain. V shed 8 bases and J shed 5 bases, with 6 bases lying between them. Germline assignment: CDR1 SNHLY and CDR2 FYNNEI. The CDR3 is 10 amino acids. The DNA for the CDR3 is TGTGCCAGCCAGTGGGAGACCCAGTACTTC. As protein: CASQWETQYF.